A selection of T cell receptor beta chains follows, all from one sample in a study of cytomegalovirus exposure and HLA in healthy donors. Using immunoSEQ multiplex PCR, the repertoire was profiled, and TCRdb retains in-frame clones only, with some absent. The sample records some 52,000 clones, around 66% being singletons. Input material: PBMCs. The receptors come from a man aged 18 to 29 in good health and CMV-seronegative. Each CDR3 is given with its conserved first and last residue. A D gene is named only where the DNA matches it firmly. Not all rows give a size; the values are once, few, many and, for expanded clones, a class.

V gene,J gene,clone size,D gene,CDR3 protein,CDR3 DNA
TRBV7-7,TRBJ2-1,NA,NA,CASSPEARLDEQFF,TGTGCCAGCAGCCCGGAGGCTAGGCTTGATGAGCAGTTCTTC
TRBV4-3,TRBJ2-1,few,TRBD2,CASSQYEPAGGSYNEQFF,TGCGCCAGCAGCCAGTATGAGCCAGCGGGAGGATCCTACAATGAGCAGTTCTTC
TRBV6-1,TRBJ2-7,NA,NA,CASSQGWNEQYF,TGTGCCAGCAGTCAGGGGTGGAACGAGCAGTACTTC
TRBV9,TRBJ1-1,NA,TRBD1,CASSRTDRGDAFF,TGTGCCAGCAGCCGTACGGACAGGGGGGATGCTTTCTTT
TRBV6-1,TRBJ2-4,NA,TRBD1,CASQDRAQAKNIQYF,TGTGCCAGTCAGGACAGGGCCCAAGCCAAAAACATTCAGTACTTC
TRBV5-1,TRBJ2-1,NA,NA,CASSLGRCTGKFF,TGCGCCAGCAGCTTGGGGCGTTGCACAGGTAAGTTCTTC
TRBV30,TRBJ1-5,few,NA,CAWARGGISNQPQHF,TGTGCCTGGGCGCGGGGAGGTATAAGCAATCAGCCCCAGCATTTT
TRBV10-3,TRBJ1-5,NA,NA,CAISVAGPQPQHF,TGTGCCATCAGTGTTGCGGGGCCCCAGCCCCAGCATTTT
TRBV29-1,TRBJ2-1,NA,NA,CSVYVSSFYEQFF,TGCAGCGTTTATGTGTCTAGCTTCTATGAGCAGTTCTTC
TRBV7-9,TRBJ2-7,few,TRBD2,CASSLSGTSGRAGEQYF,TGTGCCAGCAGCTTATCCGGGACTAGCGGGAGAGCGGGCGAGCAGTACTTC
TRBV4-2,TRBJ2-1,NA,NA,CASSRRQEDFYNEQFF,TGTGCCAGCAGCCGTAGACAGGAGGACTTCTACAATGAGCAGTTCTTC
TRBV7-8,TRBJ2-2,NA,TRBD2,CASSPTSGTNTGELFF,TGTGCCAGCAGCCCCACTAGCGGGACGAACACCGGGGAGCTGTTTTTT
TRBV29-1,TRBJ1-1,NA,NA,CSVVGGGTEAFF,TGCAGCGTTGTTGGGGGAGGCACTGAAGCTTTCTTT
TRBV6-1,TRBJ1-5,NA,NA,CASSEAWPGQPQHF,TGTGCCAGCAGTGAAGCCTGGCCGGGTCAGCCCCAGCATTTT
TRBV7-3,TRBJ2-7,NA,NA,CASSITTTGEQYF,TGTGCCAGCAGCATTACTACTACGGGGGAGCAGTACTTC
TRBV4-2,TRBJ2-1,NA,TRBD2,CASSQDRDYYNEQFF,TGTGCCAGCAGCCAAGACCGGGACTACTACAATGAGCAGTTCTTC
TRBV27,TRBJ1-5,NA,NA,CASSGEINQPQHF,TGTGCCAGCAGTGGGGAGATCAATCAGCCCCAGCATTTT
TRBV11-2,TRBJ2-1,NA,NA,CASSLYRSPYNEQFF,TGTGCCAGCAGCTTATACCGGAGCCCTTACAATGAGCAGTTCTTC
TRBV7-2,TRBJ1-2,NA,TRBD1,CASSAGQGAMWGYTF,TGTGCCAGCAGCGCAGGACAGGGGGCTATGTGGGGCTACACCTTC
TRBV28,TRBJ2-7,NA,TRBD2,CASSLAGLPYEQYF,TGTGCCAGCAGTCTAGCGGGCCTCCCCTACGAGCAGTACTTC
TRBV14,TRBJ2-7,NA,TRBD1,CASSQTRDRPYEQYF,TGTGCCAGCAGCCAGACCCGGGACAGGCCCTACGAGCAGTACTTC
TRBV6-5,TRBJ2-7,few,TRBD2,CASSYGLAGVEQYF,TGTGCCAGCAGTTACGGACTAGCGGGAGTCGAGCAGTACTTC
TRBV2,TRBJ2-3,NA,NA,CASSKAVADTQYF,TGTGCCAGCAGTAAGGCGGTGGCAGATACGCAGTATTTT
TRBV5-1,TRBJ2-7,NA,TRBD2,CASSPSGSYEQYF,TGCGCCAGCAGCCCTAGCGGGAGCTACGAGCAGTACTTC
TRBV30,TRBJ2-7,NA,NA,CAWNRDTHEQYF,TGTGCCTGGAACCGGGACACTCACGAGCAGTACTTC
TRBV13,TRBJ1-2,NA,TRBD1,CASSTGGNYGYTF,TGTGCCAGCAGTACAGGGGGCAACTATGGCTACACCTTC
TRBV4-3,TRBJ2-7,NA,TRBD1,CASSQEPGQGLYEQYF,TGCGCCAGCAGCCAGGAACCGGGACAGGGTTTGTACGAGCAGTACTTC
TRBV2,TRBJ2-3,NA,NA,CASSVEGREEDTQYF,TGTGCCAGCTCCGTGGAGGGACGGGAAGAAGATACGCAGTATTTT
TRBV2,TRBJ1-5,NA,TRBD1,CASSVDRSYSNQPQHF,TGTGCCAGCAGTGTGGACAGGAGCTATAGCAATCAGCCCCAGCATTTT
TRBV5-1,TRBJ1-1,once,NA,CASSFNSMNTEAFF,TGCGCCAGCAGCTTTAACAGCATGAACACTGAAGCTTTCTTT
TRBV5-6,TRBJ1-1,NA,NA,CASSSRNTEAFF,TGTGCCAGCAGCTCTAGGAACACTGAAGCTTTCTTT
TRBV6-6,TRBJ2-7,NA,TRBD2,CASSSAGYEQYF,TGTGCCAGCAGTTCAGCGGGGTACGAGCAGTACTTC
TRBV6-5,TRBJ1-5,NA,NA,CASSYSEGQPQHF,TGTGCCAGCAGTTACTCGGAGGGTCAGCCCCAGCATTTT
TRBV6-5,TRBJ1-1,few,NA,CASQKPNTEAFF,TGTGCCAGCCAGAAACCGAACACTGAAGCTTTCTTT
TRBV2,TRBJ2-5,NA,NA,CASKRLEGRETQYF,TGTGCCAGCAAAAGATTAGAGGGTCGAGAGACCCAGTACTTC
TRBV10-3,TRBJ1-4,NA,NA,CAISEGGNEKLFF,TGTGCCATCAGTGAGGGCGGGAATGAAAAACTGTTTTTT
TRBV28,TRBJ2-7,NA,TRBD2,CASSPGTSGKRSYEQYF,TGTGCCAGCAGCCCAGGGACTAGCGGGAAAAGGTCCTACGAGCAGTACTTC
TRBV2,TRBJ2-4,once,TRBD1,CASLPRQGKNIQYF,TGTGCCAGCCTCCCCAGACAGGGAAAAAACATTCAGTACTTC
TRBV6-5,TRBJ2-3,NA,NA,CASSQEVVTDTQYF,TGTGCCAGCAGTCAGGAGGTGGTCACAGATACGCAGTATTTT
TRBV5-1,TRBJ2-4,NA,TRBD1,CASTVGQDRNIQYF,TGCGCCAGCACCGTGGGACAGGATAGAAACATTCAGTACTTC
TRBV5-4,TRBJ1-4,once,NA,CASSFNRPNEKLFF,TGTGCCAGCAGCTTTAACAGGCCTAATGAAAAACTGTTTTTT
TRBV6-1,TRBJ2-2,few,NA,CASSQAPLLRDTGELFF,TGTGCCAGCAGTCAAGCCCCTTTACTGCGGGACACCGGGGAGCTGTTTTTT
TRBV7-8,TRBJ1-5,NA,NA,CASSLPPGGSNQPQHF,TGTGCCAGCAGCTTACCCCCGGGGGGAAGCAATCAGCCCCAGCATTTT
TRBV13,TRBJ1-1,few,TRBD1,CASSRWDRNTEAFF,TGTGCCAGCAGCCGGTGGGACAGGAACACTGAAGCTTTCTTT
TRBV18,TRBJ2-1,NA,NA,CASSSWGGADEQFF,TGTGCCAGCTCATCCTGGGGGGGGGCGGATGAGCAGTTCTTC
TRBV15,TRBJ2-7,NA,TRBD1,CATSPGGGQGTYEQYF,TGTGCCACCAGCCCAGGGGGGGGACAGGGCACCTACGAGCAGTACTTC
TRBV10-3,TRBJ1-2,once,NA,CAISVPGANYGYTF,TGTGCCATCAGTGTCCCAGGGGCTAACTATGGCTACACCTTC
TRBV30,TRBJ1-6,once,NA,CAWTPGEGSPLHF,TGTGCCTGGACCCCAGGGGAGGGTTCACCCCTCCACTTT
TRBV29-1,TRBJ1-1,NA,TRBD1,CSVKDRRSGYTEAFF,TGCAGCGTGAAGGACAGGCGATCCGGATACACTGAAGCTTTCTTT
TRBV18,TRBJ2-3,NA,TRBD1,CASSPPRQGLDTQYF,TGTGCCAGCTCACCACCACGACAGGGGTTAGATACGCAGTATTTT
TRBV4-3,TRBJ2-3,NA,NA,CASSPFPADTQYF,TGCGCCAGCAGCCCCTTCCCGGCAGATACGCAGTATTTT
TRBV30,TRBJ2-7,NA,NA,CAWSTPRLSYEQYF,TGTGCCTGGAGTACCCCTAGACTGAGCTACGAGCAGTACTTC
TRBV6-5,TRBJ1-2,NA,NA,CASSYSSNYGYTF,TGTGCCAGCAGTTACTCCAGTAACTATGGCTACACCTTC
TRBV29-1,TRBJ2-1,NA,NA,CSADNEQFF,TGCAGCGCTGACAATGAGCAGTTCTTC
TRBV10-3,TRBJ2-7,NA,NA,CAISEPSERLEQYF,TGTGCCATCAGTGAACCCTCTGAGCGTCTCGAGCAGTACTTC
TRBV4-1,TRBJ1-1,NA,TRBD1,CASSQEAGGMVTEAFF,TGCGCCAGCAGCCAAGAGGCAGGGGGCATGGTCACTGAAGCTTTCTTT
TRBV7-9,TRBJ2-7,few,NA,CASSPRQRNDYEQYF,TGTGCCAGCAGCCCCCGACAGAGAAACGACTACGAGCAGTACTTC